The 15 T cell receptor beta chains below all came from one sample that was sequenced in a study of T-cell reconstitution after alpha-beta-depleted transplantation in children. This sample's TCRbeta library carried unique molecular identifier barcodes. TCRdb reprocessed the PCR reads with MiXCR, giving one entry per CDR3 protein. The sample yields approximately 420,000 distinct CDR3 sequences, about 11% seen once. The input for sequencing was PBMCs from the stem cell graft donor, taken from the stem cell graft. The receptors stem from a human donor who donated a stem cell graft to a child with acute myeloid leukemia.

This clonotype showed up just a few times. The V call is TRBV5-1, the J call TRBJ2-2, with 10 bases lining up with TRBD1. V shed 4 bases and J 4 bases; nucleotides not matched to a gene: 7. CDR3 size: 16 residues. Per the germline V gene, CDR1 is SGHRS and CDR2 is YFSETQ. CDR3 in amino acids: CASSPRQGAGTGELFF. Written as DNA, the CDR3 is TGCGCCAGCAGCCCACGACAGGGGGCGGGCACCGGGGAGCTGTTTTTT. The full variable domain, in which reference TRBV5-1 and TRBJ2-2 provide the parts outside the CDR3, is KAGVTQTPRYLIKTRGQQVTLSCSPISGHRSVSWYQQTPGQGLQFLFEYFSETQRNKGNFPGRFSGRQFSNSRSEMNVSTLELGDSALYLCASSPRQGAGTGELFFGEGSRLTVL.

At least ten counts were recorded for this clonotype. The gene calls are TRBV5-1 and TRBJ2-3; 13 positions match TRBD2. V lost 4 bases to trimming and J lost 3 bases; unmatched junction nucleotides: 5. Germline lookup yields CDR1 SGHRS and CDR2 YFSETQ. CDR3 length equals 16 residues. Here the CDR3 DNA reads TGCGCCAGCAGCCCAAGGACTAGCGGGGGAACAGATACGCAGTATTTT. It codes for CASSPRTSGGTDTQYF.

This clonotype was seen a few times. The J gene is TRBJ1-2, the V gene TRBV5-1, with unresolved D. Trimming removed 0 bases at V and 7 bases at J, with 10 bases between. The CDR3 is made up of 13 amino acids. Germline CDR1 reads SGHRS; CDR2 reads YFSETQ. The CDR3 protein is CASSLGAVAGYTF. Written as DNA, the CDR3 is TGCGCCAGCAGCTTGGGGGCAGTCGCTGGCTACACCTTC.

This clonotype was detected only a few times. The V call is TRBV19, the J call TRBJ2-1, with D possibly TRBD2 on 5 matching bases. The CDR3 covers 13 residues. Trimming left V 2 bases short and J 5 bases short, with 7 bases between. Germline V CDR1 and CDR2: LNHDA, SQIVND (reference sequence). The CDR3 DNA is TGTGCCAGTAGTATAAAGCGGAACAATGAGCAGTTCTTC. This gives the protein CASSIKRNNEQFF.

In this sample, this clonotype turned up a few times. V and J are TRBV5-1 and TRBJ2-1; D could derive from TRBD1 or TRBD2 (5 bases each). V was pared by 2 bases and J by 9 bases, with 12 bases between. The germline CDR1 and CDR2 sequences are SGHRS and YFSETQ. The CDR3 loop spans 13 amino acids. The CDR3 coding sequence is TGCGCCAGCAGCTTAGAGGGGCTAGGTGAGCAGTTCTTC. As protein: CASSLEGLGEQFF. The variable domain in full, with the rest retrieved from reference TRBV5-1 and TRBJ2-1, is KAGVTQTPRYLIKTRGQQVTLSCSPISGHRSVSWYQQTPGQGLQFLFEYFSETQRNKGNFPGRFSGRQFSNSRSEMNVSTLELGDSALYLCASSLEGLGEQFFGPGTRLTVL.

In its sample, this clonotype was seen a few times. The chain uses TRBV24-1 and TRBJ1-2, with TRBD1 matching over 7 bases. V trimming: 4 bases; J trimming: 6 bases; junction bases outside the gene matches: 16. Germline V gene data show CDR1 as KGHDR and CDR2 as SFDVKD. The CDR3 length is 17 residues. The CDR3 DNA reads TGTGCCACCAGTGACTCCGGGGCCGGACAGGAGCCCAATGGCTACACCTTC. Translated, it gives CATSDSGAGQEPNGYTF.

This clonotype has a handful of counts. The CDR3 DNA follows: TGCAGTACGAGCGGGAGGAGAGATACGCAGTATTTT. Translation gives CSTSGRRDTQYF. The gene calls are TRBV20-1 and TRBJ2-3, with 9 bases matching TRBD2. CDR3 length equals 12 residues. J lost 5 bases, V lost 8 bases, and 5 bases had no gene match. Germline loops: CDR1 DFQATT, CDR2 SNEGSKA (reference sequence).

The CDR3 bases are TGCAGCTTACGTCTAAATGGCCAAGAGACCCAGTACTTC. This encodes CSLRLNGQETQYF. The V and J genes are TRBV29-1 and TRBJ2-5; D not certain. The germline V and J ends were trimmed by 8 bases and 1 base, with 14 bases remaining between them. The CDR3 covers 13 residues. Germline CDR1 and CDR2: SQVTM and ANQGSEA.

This clonotype occurred many times. The chain carries TRBV20-1 and TRBJ2-4; D gene uncertain. Per germline, CDR1 DFQATT and CDR2 SNEGSKA (reference sequence). Trimming took off 1 base at V and 0 bases at J, with 7 bases between the two ends. The CDR3 contains 14 residues. CDR3 residues: CSARGTIAKNIQYF. CDR3 nucleotide sequence: TGCAGTGCTAGAGGGACCATAGCCAAAAACATTCAGTACTTC.

The J gene is TRBJ2-1, the V gene TRBV29-1; 8 bases map to TRBD1. Per germline, CDR1 SQVTM and CDR2 ANQGSEA. This CDR3 comprises 15 residues. Trimming removed 6 bases from V and 8 bases from J; junction bases left unmatched: 15. The CDR3 loop reads CSVVPGQVLGDEQFF. The CDR3 nucleotides read TGCAGCGTAGTACCGGGACAGGTACTTGGGGATGAGCAGTTCTTC.

This clonotype showed up just a few times. The chain recombines TRBV6-4 with TRBJ2-4, with 10 nucleotides matching TRBD1. V trimming: 6 bases; J trimming: 2 bases; junction bases outside the gene matches: 1. The CDR3 is 14 residues long. Per the germline V gene, CDR1 is MRHNA and CDR2 is SNTAGT. The CDR3 loop reads CASRGQGTKNIQYF. DNA of the CDR3: TGTGCCAGCAGGGGACAGGGGACCAAAAACATTCAGTACTTC.

This clonotype came up many times. The chain has TRBV20-1 and TRBJ2-7, with D maybe TRBD1 (5 bases). The germline V gene encodes CDR1 DFQATT and CDR2 SNEGSKA (reference sequence). The CDR3 has 13 residues. Between the trimmed V and J ends, which lost 1 base and 3 bases, there was a span of 10 bases. The CDR3: CSARGKQDYEQYF. The CDR3 nucleotides read TGCAGTGCTAGAGGAAAACAGGACTACGAGCAGTACTTC.

The V gene is TRBV5-1, the J gene TRBJ2-7, with 7 bases that match TRBD2. The CDR3 is made up of 18 amino acids. Germline V lookup: CDR1 SGHRS, CDR2 YFSETQ. V shed 0 bases, J shed 0 bases, and the junction held 12 bases outside the gene matches. CDR3 residues: CASSLGLPGRAGSYEQYF. CDR3 DNA sequence: TGCGCCAGCAGCTTGGGGCTCCCAGGGAGGGCCGGCTCCTACGAGCAGTACTTC. The full variable domain, rest sourced from reference TRBV5-1 and TRBJ2-7, is KAGVTQTPRYLIKTRGQQVTLSCSPISGHRSVSWYQQTPGQGLQFLFEYFSETQRNKGNFPGRFSGRQFSNSRSEMNVSTLELGDSALYLCASSLGLPGRAGSYEQYFGPGTRLTVT.

This clonotype was found many times. The chain carries TRBV20-1 and TRBJ2-3, with 15 bases matching TRBD2. Unmatched junction bases numbered 4, after V lost 6 bases and J lost 3 bases. CDR3 length equals 15 residues. Germline V gene lookup returns CDR1 DFQATT and CDR2 SNEGSKA (reference sequence). In DNA form, the CDR3 reads TGCAGTGCCCAGGGGACTAGCGGGAGGACAGATACGCAGTATTTT. Amino acid sequence: CSAQGTSGRTDTQYF.

This chain uses TRBV29-1 with TRBJ2-1; D may be TRBD2 (6 bases). Trimming left V 5 bases short and J 16 bases short, with 15 bases between. The germline V gene has CDR1 SQVTM and CDR2 ANQGSEA. The CDR3 contains 10 residues. DNA of the CDR3: TGCAGCGTTTACGGGGGAGCGGGCTTCTTC. Encoded protein: CSVYGGAGFF.